The 28 T cell receptor beta chains listed next were all sequenced from one sample in a study of blood T cell repertoires in COVID-19. The assay was immunoSEQ multiplex PCR, and TCRdb's table has in-frame clones only and misses some. The sample carries approximately 280,000 clones, roughly 83% recorded once. The specimen was peripheral blood. These receptors came from a human donor with COVID-19, enrolled during active disease. The donor label of this sample is uncertain.

CDR3 DNA sequence: TGTGCCAGCAGCCCAAGAGGCGGGGCGAACACCGGGGAGCTGTTTTTT. This sequence encodes CASSPRGGANTGELFF. The genes are TRBV5-5 and TRBJ2-2, with D tentatively TRBD2 (6 bases). Germline loops: CDR1 SGHKS, CDR2 YYEKEE (reference sequence). V was pared by 4 bases and J by 0 bases, with 13 bases between. CDR3 size: 16 residues.

This clone was recorded once. The chain couples TRBV7-6 to TRBJ2-5, with 8 bases lining up with TRBD1. CDR1 and CDR2 from the germline V gene are SGHVS and FNYEAQ. CDR3 size: 14 residues. After removal of 5 bases from V and 1 base from J, the junction contained 3 bases not matched to a gene. The CDR3 region has the DNA TGTGCCAGCAGCCTTACAGGGGGCCAAGAGACCCAGTACTTC. As protein: CASSLTGGQETQYF.

The chain combines TRBV19 with TRBJ1-5, with TRBD1 as a possible D gene (6 bases). This CDR3 is built from 13 residues. Deletions cut 3 bases from V and 15 bases from J, with 18 bases between. Germline CDR1 LNHDA, CDR2 SQIVND (reference sequence). The CDR3 loop reads CASSIGRAGETHF. The CDR3 coding sequence is TGTGCCAGTAGTATTGGAAGGGCAGGGGAGACGCATTTT.

This clone was counted a single time. This rearrangement joins TRBV6-5 to TRBJ2-1; 10 nucleotides line up with TRBD2. The V gene's germline CDR1 is MNHEY and CDR2 SVGAGI. V lost 1 base to trimming and J lost 9 bases; unmatched junction nucleotides: 9. This CDR3 has 16 amino acids. For the CDR3, the DNA is TGTGCCAGCAGTTACTGGGGGGCTAGCGGGAGTTCTGAGCAGTTCTTC. Amino acid sequence: CASSYWGASGSSEQFF.

This rearrangement joins TRBV5-8 to TRBJ1-1, with a weak D call TRBD1 (6 bases). The CDR3 is made up of 13 amino acids. The V gene's germline CDR1 is SGHTS and CDR2 YDEGEE. V shed 0 bases and J shed 9 bases, with 12 bases lying between them. Written as DNA, the CDR3 is TGTGCCAGCAGCTTGGATCGGGACAATAAAGCTTTCTTT. It is translated as CASSLDRDNKAFF. Supplemented by reference TRBV5-8 and TRBJ1-1, the full variable domain reads EAGVTQSPTHLIKTRGQQATLRCSPISGHTSVYWYQQALGLGLQFLLWYDEGEERNRGNFPPRFSGRQFPNYSSELNVNALELEDSALYLCASSLDRDNKAFFGQGTRLTVV.

CDR3 sequence (DNA): TGTGCCAGCAGCGCAAGGACAGGGGGCGCGTGGACTGAAGCTTTCTTT. This codes for CASSARTGGAWTEAFF. This chain uses TRBV5-4 with TRBJ1-1; 11 bases are shared with TRBD1. This CDR3 spans 16 amino acids. Germline-derived CDR1 and CDR2 are SGHNT and YYREEE (reference sequence). V shed 4 bases and J 5 bases; nucleotides not matched to a gene: 10.

The chain links TRBV24-1 to TRBJ2-2; 10 bases map to TRBD1. Looked up from germline, CDR1 is KGHDR and CDR2 is SFDVKD. The CDR3 extends over 19 amino acids. V trimming: 9 bases; J trimming: 1 base; junction bases outside the gene matches: 16. This CDR3 reads CATSNPRDRGAWNTGELFF. CDR3 DNA sequence: TGTGCCACCTCCAACCCCCGGGACAGGGGCGCGTGGAACACCGGGGAGCTGTTTTTT.

About this clone: A read error may account for a junction end that differs from germline. The rearrangement uses TRBV11-2 and TRBJ1-3; TRBD1 matches 7 bases. Germline loops: CDR1 SGHAT, CDR2 FQNNGV. The CDR3 is made up of 9 amino acids. CDR3 residues: CASRWDRHF. The CDR3 bases are TGTGCCAGCAGGTGGGACAGACATTTT. The full variable domain, rest sourced from reference TRBV11-2 and TRBJ1-3, is EAGVAQSPRYKIIEKRQSVAFWCNPISGHATLYWYQQILGQGPKLLIQFQNNGVVDDSQLPKDRFSAERLKGVDSTLKIQPAKLEDSAVYLCASRWDRHFGEGSWLTVV.

This clone was seen more than once but under ten times. The gene calls are TRBV5-1 and TRBJ1-4; TRBD1 is a possible D gene (5 bases). Trimming pared 0 bases from V and 5 bases from J, leaving 8 bases between. Looked up from germline, CDR1 is SGHRS and CDR2 is YFSETQ. The CDR3 length is 14 residues. The CDR3 DNA is TGCGCCAGCAGCTTGGAGGCAGGGAATGAAAAACTGTTTTTT. Translated: CASSLEAGNEKLFF.

This chain uses TRBV6-6 with TRBJ2-7; the match to TRBD1 covers 7 bases. Germline V CDR1 and CDR2: MNHNY, SVGAGI (reference sequence). Trimming at V came to 5 bases and at J to 0 bases, leaving 1 base not matched to a gene. The CDR3 loop spans 13 amino acids. The CDR3 protein is CASSGQDSYEQYF. CDR3 nucleotide sequence: TGTGCCAGCAGTGGACAGGACTCCTACGAGCAGTACTTC.

This chain links TRBV27 with TRBJ2-1; 10 positions match TRBD2. J was trimmed by 6 bases and V by 3 bases; bases with no gene match: 5. This CDR3 comprises 15 residues. In germline, CDR1 is MNHEY, CDR2 SMNVEV (reference sequence). The CDR3 spells CASSLEAGGVNEQFF. CDR3 sequence (DNA): TGTGCCAGCAGTTTGGAAGCGGGAGGGGTCAATGAGCAGTTCTTC.

The gene calls are TRBV28 and TRBJ2-5; D not certain. Trimming stripped 3 bases from V and 5 bases from J, with 16 bases between. Germline V gives CDR1 MDHEN, CDR2 SYDVKM. This CDR3 has 15 residues. This CDR3 is CASSFPRGIWETQYF. The CDR3 bases are TGTGCCAGCAGTTTTCCCAGAGGCATATGGGAGACCCAGTACTTC.

CDR3 in amino acids: CASSSPGGNEQFF. The CDR3 DNA sequence: TGTGCCAGCAGCTCTCCAGGGGGCAATGAGCAGTTCTTC. The rearrangement joins TRBV5-5 to TRBJ2-1; TRBD1 aligns across 7 bases. CDR3 length equals 13 residues. Germline V lookup: CDR1 SGHKS, CDR2 YYEKEE (reference sequence). With V trimmed by 3 bases and J by 6 bases, 3 bases remained unmatched.

The chain couples TRBV6-5 to TRBJ2-3; D not resolved. This CDR3 region has 10 residues. V was trimmed by 8 bases and J by 6 bases, leaving 6 bases between them. Germline assignment: CDR1 MNHEY and CDR2 SVGAGI. For the CDR3, the DNA is TGTGCCAGCTTATTGGATACGCAGTATTTT. This gives the protein CASLLDTQYF.

In its sample, this clone was seen once. The rearrangement uses TRBV15 and TRBJ2-3, with TRBD2 identical over 9 bases. Looked up from germline, CDR1 is LNHNV and CDR2 is YYDKDF (reference sequence). The CDR3 is made up of 17 amino acids. The V segment lost 0 bases and the J segment 5 bases; nucleotides outside the gene matches: 9. DNA for the CDR3: TGTGCCACCAGCAGAGATAAGGGTAGCGGGAGTGGAGATACGCAGTATTTT. This sequence encodes CATSRDKGSGSGDTQYF.

The chain has TRBV10-3 and TRBJ1-1, with 10 positions matching TRBD1. The CDR3 totals 18 residues. V was clipped by 2 bases and J by 0 bases; unmatched bases: 9. Germline CDR1 and CDR2: ENHRY and SYGVKD. CDR3 nucleotide sequence: TGTGCCATCAGTGAGCCTCGACAGGGGGCAAATTTGAACACTGAAGCTTTCTTT. This encodes CAISEPRQGANLNTEAFF.

V and J are TRBV10-3 and TRBJ2-3; D perhaps matches TRBD2 (6 bases). The CDR3 is 16 amino acids. V lost 8 bases and J 1 base, leaving 19 bases between the germline ends. The germline V gene encodes CDR1 ENHRY and CDR2 SYGVKD. The CDR3 is CAISLRGSGGTDTQYF. For the CDR3, the DNA is TGTGCCATCTCTCTAAGGGGTAGCGGAGGCACAGATACGCAGTATTTT.

The chain employs TRBV5-6 and TRBJ1-5; no definite D call. Deletions cut 0 bases from V and 5 bases from J, with 9 bases between. The CDR3 spans 14 residues. Germline V gives CDR1 SGHDT, CDR2 YYEEEE. CDR3 region: CASSLDGDYQPQHF. CDR3 sequence (DNA): TGTGCCAGCAGCTTGGACGGGGATTATCAGCCCCAGCATTTT.

The chain employs TRBV7-3 and TRBJ2-5; 8 bases match TRBD1. The CDR3 loop spans 14 amino acids. Germline V lookup: CDR1 SGHTA, CDR2 FQGTGA. J lost 5 bases, V lost 2 bases, and 4 bases had no gene match. CDR3 sequence reads: CASSLQGARETQYF. DNA for the CDR3: TGTGCCAGCAGCTTACAGGGGGCGCGGGAGACCCAGTACTTC.

The table lists this clone with a count of one. This rearrangement joins TRBV4-3 to TRBJ2-2; D is perhaps TRBD2 (5 bases). The CDR3 runs to 16 residues. V was clipped by 1 base and J by 1 base, with 10 bases between them. Germline V gene sequence: CDR1 LGHNA, CDR2 YSLEER. The CDR3 DNA is TGCGCCAGCAGCCAAGCATTGCGGGTGAACACCGGGGAGCTGTTTTTT. Translated, it gives CASSQALRVNTGELFF.

This chain links TRBV6-4 with TRBJ2-7, with 10 bases that match TRBD1. Losses at the gene ends were 4 bases for V and 0 bases for J; bases not matched to a gene: 15. This CDR3 region has 19 residues. Per germline, CDR1 MRHNA and CDR2 SNTAGT. The CDR3 nucleotides are TGTGCCAGCAGTGGAACCGGGACAGGGGCGCCTCCGAGCTCCTACGAGCAGTACTTC. Its protein is CASSGTGTGAPPSSYEQYF.

The J gene is TRBJ1-5, the V gene TRBV15; 8 bases map to TRBD1. The V gene's germline CDR1 is LNHNV and CDR2 YYDKDF (reference sequence). Trimming removed 0 bases from V and 5 bases from J; junction bases left unmatched: 3. The CDR3 has 15 amino acids. The DNA for the CDR3 is TGTGCCACCAGCAGAGATCTGACAGGGGATCAGCCCCAGCATTTT. It codes for CATSRDLTGDQPQHF.

The V gene is TRBV7-9, the J gene TRBJ2-7; D might be TRBD1 (5 bases). Germline V gives CDR1 SEHNR, CDR2 FQNEAQ (reference sequence). Trimming took 2 bases from V and 0 from J, leaving 14 bases between them. This CDR3 is 16 amino acids long. Here the CDR3 reads CASSLLVGVGSYEQYF. DNA of the CDR3: TGTGCCAGCAGCTTACTTGTAGGGGTCGGCTCCTACGAGCAGTACTTC.

This sequence joins TRBV9 and TRBJ1-1; D is uncertain. Germline CDR1 reads SGDLS; CDR2 reads YYNGEE. V shed 2 bases and J shed 5 bases, with 13 bases lying between them. This CDR3 contains 14 residues. This chain's CDR3 is CASSVRGVATEAFF. DNA for the CDR3: TGTGCCAGCAGCGTGAGAGGCGTGGCGACTGAAGCTTTCTTT.

V is TRBV12-3 or TRBV12-4 and J is TRBJ1-1; D perhaps matches TRBD1 (5 bases). V was pared by 5 bases and J by 8 bases, with 15 bases between. This CDR3 comprises 13 residues. The CDR3 nucleotides are TGTGCCAGCAGTGCCGACAGAGTTTTGGAAGCTTTCTTT. Residues: CASSADRVLEAFF.

This rearrangement joins TRBV2 to TRBJ2-4; 7 positions agree with TRBD2. This CDR3 is built from 16 residues. In germline, CDR1 is SNHLY, CDR2 FYNNEI. The V and J ends lost 7 bases and 0 bases, in that order; junction bases with no gene match: 9. The CDR3 nucleotides are TGTGCCAGCACTGAGGGAGGGTCGCTAGCCAAAAACATTCAGTACTTC. Its protein is CASTEGGSLAKNIQYF.

In its sample, this clone was seen a few times. V and J are TRBV5-1 and TRBJ2-7; tentatively, D is TRBD2 (5 bases). The ends were cut back, 2 bases at V and 2 bases at J, with 11 bases in the middle. The CDR3 contains 14 residues. Per the germline V gene, CDR1 is SGHRS and CDR2 is YFSETQ. CDR3 bases: TGCGCCAGCAGCTTTTCTAGCCCCCCCTACGAGCAGTACTTC. Protein product: CASSFSSPPYEQYF. Based on the CDR3 plus reference TRBV5-1 and TRBJ2-7, the full variable domain is KAGVTQTPRYLIKTRGQQVTLSCSPISGHRSVSWYQQTPGQGLQFLFEYFSETQRNKGNFPGRFSGRQFSNSRSEMNVSTLELGDSALYLCASSFSSPPYEQYFGPGTRLTVT.

The CDR3 here is CASRGGGRGLEEAFF. The CDR3 bases are TGTGCCAGCCGTGGGGGCGGCAGGGGTCTTGAGGAAGCTTTCTTT. J is TRBJ1-1 and V is TRBV28; D perhaps matches TRBD1 (6 bases). Germline loops: CDR1 MDHEN, CDR2 SYDVKM. The CDR3 spans 15 residues. The V end lost 8 bases, the J end lost 8 bases, and 24 bases lay between the germline ends.